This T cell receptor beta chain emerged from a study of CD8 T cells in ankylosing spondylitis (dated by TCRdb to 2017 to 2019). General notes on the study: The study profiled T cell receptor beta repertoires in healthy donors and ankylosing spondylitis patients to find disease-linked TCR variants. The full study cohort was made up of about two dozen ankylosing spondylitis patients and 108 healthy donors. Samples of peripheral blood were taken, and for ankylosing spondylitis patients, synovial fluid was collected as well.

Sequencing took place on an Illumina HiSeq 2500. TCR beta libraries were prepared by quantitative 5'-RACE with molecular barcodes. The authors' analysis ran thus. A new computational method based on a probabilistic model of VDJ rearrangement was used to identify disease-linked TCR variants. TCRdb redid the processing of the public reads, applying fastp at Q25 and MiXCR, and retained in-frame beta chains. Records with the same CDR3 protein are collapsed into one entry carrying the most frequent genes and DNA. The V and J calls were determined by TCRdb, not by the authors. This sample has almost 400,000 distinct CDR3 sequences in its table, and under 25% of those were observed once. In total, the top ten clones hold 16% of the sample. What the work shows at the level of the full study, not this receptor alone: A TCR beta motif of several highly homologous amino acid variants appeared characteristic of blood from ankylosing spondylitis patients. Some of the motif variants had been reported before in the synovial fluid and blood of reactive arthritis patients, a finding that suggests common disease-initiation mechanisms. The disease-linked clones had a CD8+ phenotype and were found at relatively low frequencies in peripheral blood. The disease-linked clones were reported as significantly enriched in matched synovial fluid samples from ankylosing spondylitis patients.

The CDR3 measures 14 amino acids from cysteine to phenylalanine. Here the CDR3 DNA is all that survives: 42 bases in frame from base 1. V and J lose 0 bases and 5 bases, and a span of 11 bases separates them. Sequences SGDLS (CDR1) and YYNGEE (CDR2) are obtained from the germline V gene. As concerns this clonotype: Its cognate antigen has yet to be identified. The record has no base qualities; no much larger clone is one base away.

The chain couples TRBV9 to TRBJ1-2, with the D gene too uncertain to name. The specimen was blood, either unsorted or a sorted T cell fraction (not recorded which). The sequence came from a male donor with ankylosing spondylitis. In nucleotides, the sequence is TGTGCCAGCAGCGTAGGGCAGAGAATGTATGGCTACACCTTC. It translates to CASSVGQRMYGYTF.